A selection of T cell receptor beta chains follows, all from one sample in a study of blood T cell repertoires in COVID-19. The data were produced by immunoSEQ multiplex PCR, yet TCRdb's version contains in-frame clones alone and is incomplete. In the table there are about 160,000 clones, about four fifths of which are singletons. The sequenced material came from peripheral blood. These receptors all come from a woman aged 80 or over with acute or convalescent COVID-19. The CDR3 runs from the conserved cysteine through the conserved F or W. Fields, in order: V gene, CDR3 length, J gene, clone size, D gene, CDR3 protein, CDR3 DNA. A D gene is named only where the DNA matches it firmly. A row's size may be missing; if present it is once, few, many or a size class.

TRBV20-1	12	TRBJ1-2	once	TRBD1	CSASGGTGSAIF	TGCAGTGCTAGTGGGGGGACAGGGTCCGCAATTTTC
TRBV5-1	15	TRBJ2-1	.	TRBD2	CASSITSGGYNEQFF	TGCGCCAGCAGCATCACTAGCGGGGGGTACAATGAGCAGTTCTTC
TRBV9	14	TRBJ1-6	many	TRBD1	CASSEQGNRSPLHF	TGTGCCAGCAGCGAACAGGGGAATCGTTCACCCCTCCACTTT
TRBV5-1	13	TRBJ2-5	.	.	CASSFEPQETQYF	TGCGCCAGCAGCTTCGAGCCCCAAGAGACCCAGTACTTC
TRBV7-2	14	TRBJ2-2	.	.	CASSLDYNTGELFF	TGTGCCAGCAGCCTCGACTATAACACCGGGGAGCTGTTTTTT
TRBV6-5	14	TRBJ1-1	.	.	CATTGQLMNTEAFF	TGTGCCACTACGGGACAACTTATGAACACTGAAGCTTTCTTT
TRBV30	13	TRBJ1-2	.	.	CAWSSTGFLGYTF	TGTGCCTGGAGTTCTACAGGGTTTTTGGGCTACACCTTC
TRBV19	13	TRBJ1-2	once	.	CASSMGANYGYTF	TGTGCCAGTAGTATGGGGGCAAACTATGGCTACACCTTC
TRBV12-3/TRBV12-4	13	TRBJ1-2	.	.	CASSPGSTYGYTF	TGTGCCAGCAGTCCAGGGTCTACTTATGGCTACACCTTC
TRBV2	13	TRBJ1-3	.	TRBD1	CASTEGARNTIYF	TGTGCCAGCACAGAGGGGGCTCGAAACACCATATATTTT
TRBV6-5	12	TRBJ1-1	.	.	CASTTGFTEAFF	TGTGCCAGCACTACGGGGTTCACTGAAGCTTTCTTT
TRBV5-1	16	TRBJ1-3	.	.	CASSLDAAASGNTIYF	TGCGCCAGCAGCTTGGATGCGGCAGCCTCTGGAAACACCATATATTTT
TRBV4-1	15	TRBJ2-5	.	.	CASSQPGAAQETQYF	TGCGCCAGCAGCCAGCCCGGAGCAGCCCAAGAGACCCAGTACTTC
TRBV2	15	TRBJ1-6	.	.	CASSGPRDGGRDLHF	TGTGCCAGCAGTGGTCCTAGAGACGGTGGCCGGGACCTCCACTTT
TRBV19	13	TRBJ1-1	.	.	CASSDTLNTEAFF	TGTGCCAGTAGTGACACTTTGAACACTGAAGCTTTCTTT